A selection of T cell receptor beta chains follows, all from one sample in a study of CD39 and CD103 CD8 tumor-infiltrating T cells. Repertoires were generated with immunoSEQ multiplex PCR, while TCRdb's copy carries only in-frame clones and drops some. The table lists more than 15,000 clones, about 93% of them singletons, with about 4.5% in the top ten. The sample consisted of CD8+ T cells sorted from blood. The receptors originated from a human donor with head and neck squamous cell carcinoma. Each CDR3 is given with its conserved first and last residue. Fields, in order: clone size, V gene, J gene, D gene, CDR3 DNA, CDR3 protein. D genes are given only for firm matches. Size is omitted from some rows. Given values are once, few, many or a class for expanded clones.

>NA|TRBV7-9|TRBJ2-1|NA
TGTGCCAGCAGACGGGACCCGTTTTGGACCGAGCAGTTCTTC
CASRRDPFWTEQFF
>NA|TRBV2|TRBJ2-1|TRBD1
TGTGCCAGCAGTGTAGGGACAGGATCCTACAATGAGCAGTTCTTC
CASSVGTGSYNEQFF
>NA|TRBV19|TRBJ2-1|TRBD2
TGTGCCAGTAGTATAAAAGCGGGGTGGGTCTACAATGAGCAGTTCTTC
CASSIKAGWVYNEQFF
>NA|TRBV9|TRBJ1-6|NA
TGTGCCAGCAGCGCGGGGTCTGAATATAATTCACCCCTCCACTTT
CASSAGSEYNSPLHF
>NA|TRBV4-1|TRBJ2-7|TRBD2
TGCGCCAGCAGCCTCGGTCTAGCGGGGGCCTACGAGCAGTACTTC
CASSLGLAGAYEQYF
>NA|TRBV5-1|TRBJ2-7|NA
TGCGCCAGCAGCTTGACTGGGGGTGAGCAGTACTTC
CASSLTGGEQYF
>NA|TRBV6-5|TRBJ2-1|NA
TGTGCCAGCAGTTACTATCCGGGGAGCTCCTACAATGAGCAGTTCTTC
CASSYYPGSSYNEQFF
>NA|TRBV6-6|TRBJ2-7|NA
TGTGCCAGCAGTTATTCGGGACCGATCCCCTACGAGCAGTACTTC
CASSYSGPIPYEQYF
>NA|TRBV7-8|TRBJ2-3|NA
TGTGCCAGCAGCGTATTACAGGGCACAGATACGCAGTATTTT
CASSVLQGTDTQYF
>NA|TRBV19|TRBJ2-2|NA
TGTGCCAGTAGTAATCTTTTGACCGGGGAGCTGTTTTTT
CASSNLLTGELFF
>NA|TRBV7-8|TRBJ2-7|TRBD1
TGTGCCAGCAGCACCCCGGGCGGGACAGGGCGCACCTACGAGCAGTACTTC
CASSTPGGTGRTYEQYF
>NA|TRBV14|TRBJ2-1|NA
TGTGCCAGCAGCCAGATGGTCGCGACATTCAATGAGCAGTTCTTC
CASSQMVATFNEQFF
>once|TRBV7-9|TRBJ1-1|NA
TGTGCCAGCTTAATAGGAACAGGTGGGGCCATGAACACTGAAGCTTTCTTT
CASLIGTGGAMNTEAFF
>NA|TRBV12-2|TRBJ1-4|NA
TGTGCAAGTCGCTTAGGTTATCACAGGGACTATGAAAAACTGTTTTTT
CASRLGYHRDYEKLFF
>NA|TRBV5-4|TRBJ1-1|TRBD1
TGTGCCAGCAGCCCGGCTACAGGGGAGGCTTTCTTT
CASSPATGEAFF
>NA|TRBV14|TRBJ1-1|TRBD1
TGTGCCAGCAGCCGGGACAGGGACGACACTGAAGCTTTCTTT
CASSRDRDDTEAFF
>NA|TRBV6-5|TRBJ2-5|NA
TGTGCCAGCAGTTACCTGGGGGGCCCACAAGAGACCCAGTACTTC
CASSYLGGPQETQYF
>few|TRBV29-1|TRBJ1-2|NA
TGCAGCGTTGCAAGCCCATCAACGCTCGACGTATATGGCTACACCTTC
CSVASPSTLDVYGYTF
>few|TRBV30|TRBJ1-2|NA
TGTGCCTGGAGCCGCCCGGAGCTTGTGGGCTATGGCTACACCTTC
CAWSRPELVGYGYTF
>NA|TRBV11-2|TRBJ2-1|NA
TGTGCCAGCAGCCCCGTTCCAGGGTTCTCCGCGAACAATGAGCAGTTCTTC
CASSPVPGFSANNEQFF
>once|TRBV4-2|TRBJ2-3|TRBD1
TGTGCCAGCAGCCAAGAACAGGGGGTCCCAGATACGCAGTATTTT
CASSQEQGVPDTQYF
>NA|TRBV27|TRBJ2-1|NA
TGTGCCCTGTCGCGGGACAGAGCTTTGGAGCAGTTCTTC
CALSRDRALEQFF
>NA|TRBV6-5|TRBJ2-1|NA
TGTGCCAGCAGTTACTCGGGAACAGTCGATGAGCAGTTCTTC
CASSYSGTVDEQFF
>once|TRBV7-9|TRBJ1-1|NA
TGTGCCAGCAGCTTACTTGAAAACACTGAAGCTTTCTTT
CASSLLENTEAFF
>NA|TRBV19|TRBJ1-5|NA
TGTGCCAGTAGTATCACGGGGTATAGCAATCAGCCCCAGCATTTT
CASSITGYSNQPQHF
>NA|TRBV4-1|TRBJ1-2|NA
TGCGCCAGCAGCCAAGATCAGCTAGGCCCCCTGGATGGCTACACCTTC
CASSQDQLGPLDGYTF
>NA|TRBV6-5|TRBJ1-1|NA
TGTGCCAGCAGTTACTCACGGAACACTGAAGCTTTCTTT
CASSYSRNTEAFF
>NA|TRBV25-1|TRBJ1-2|NA
TGTGCCAGCATGGGCAGGGACCAAAACTTCAACTATGGCTACACCTTC
CASMGRDQNFNYGYTF
>NA|TRBV7-8|TRBJ2-7|TRBD2
TGTGCCAGCAGCTTTCGTCTAGCGGGTCCCCCGGGGAATTACGAGCAGTACTTC
CASSFRLAGPPGNYEQYF
>NA|TRBV28|TRBJ1-1|TRBD1
TGTGCCAGCAGTTTATGGGCAGGGGGACATGACACTGAAGCTTTCTTT
CASSLWAGGHDTEAFF
>NA|TRBV29-1|TRBJ2-3|NA
TGCAGCGTTGTGTGGTCTCCGAATACGCAGTATTTT
CSVVWSPNTQYF
>once|TRBV5-1|TRBJ2-1|NA
TGCGCCAGCAGCTTGTTACAGGAGCAGTTCTTC
CASSLLQEQFF
>NA|TRBV4-1|TRBJ1-4|TRBD1
TGCGCCAGCAGCCAAAACCGGGACAGCCATGAAAAACTGTTTTTT
CASSQNRDSHEKLFF
>NA|TRBV7-9|TRBJ1-1|NA
TGTGCCAGCGAGCAAGGCAAGGCCGGCGAAGCTTTCTTT
CASEQGKAGEAFF
>NA|TRBV7-7|TRBJ2-5|NA
TGTGCTAGCAGCTTTGGCGACCAAGAGACCCAGTACTTC
CASSFGDQETQYF
>NA|TRBV6-6|TRBJ1-6|NA
TGTGCCAGCAGTTACTCGGACAGCAATAATTCACCCCTCCACTTT
CASSYSDSNNSPLHF
>NA|TRBV7-9|TRBJ1-6|NA
TGTGCCAGCCGATCAGAGTTTTCACCCCTCCACTTT
CASRSEFSPLHF
>once|TRBV11-2|TRBJ2-7|NA
TGTGCCAGCAGCCCTAGCCCCAACGGGACCTACGAGCAGTACTTC
CASSPSPNGTYEQYF
>NA|TRBV2|TRBJ2-7|NA
TGTGCCAGCAGTGAGTCCCCCGGGAACTACTACGAGCAGTACTTC
CASSESPGNYYEQYF
>NA|TRBV27|TRBJ1-2|NA
TGTGCCAGCAGTCCAGACCCCCAGAATGGCTACACCTTC
CASSPDPQNGYTF
>NA|TRBV28|TRBJ2-7|NA
TGTGCCACTGACAGGTCGAGCTCCTACGAGCAGTACTTC
CATDRSSSYEQYF
>NA|TRBV7-9|TRBJ1-2|TRBD1
TGTGCCAGCAGCCCTACTACAGGGGCCTATGGCTACACCTTC
CASSPTTGAYGYTF
>NA|TRBV25-1|TRBJ2-2|TRBD2
TGTGCCAGCAGTGAGACTAGCTCCGGGGAGCTGTTTTTT
CASSETSSGELFF
>NA|TRBV14|TRBJ2-7|NA
TGTGCCAGCAGCATGAGGGGGGGCAACGAGCAGTACTTC
CASSMRGGNEQYF
>NA|TRBV10-3|TRBJ2-3|TRBD2
TGTGCCATCAGTGAGTTTAGCGGGGGGCTCTCAAATACGCAGTATTTT
CAISEFSGGLSNTQYF
>NA|TRBV27|TRBJ2-2|NA
TGTGCCAGCAGTTTTCTGGGCCAAAACACCGGGGAGCTGTTTTTT
CASSFLGQNTGELFF
>NA|TRBV19|TRBJ1-3|NA
TGTGCCAGTAAATTGACGAACTCTGGAAACACCATATATTTT
CASKLTNSGNTIYF
>few|TRBV11-1|TRBJ1-1|TRBD1
TGTGCCAGCAGGATGGGCCAGGGGGACACTGAAGCTTTCTTT
CASRMGQGDTEAFF
>NA|TRBV25-1|TRBJ2-7|TRBD1
TGTGCCAGCACCCCCGGGACAGTTTACGAGCAGTACTTC
CASTPGTVYEQYF
>NA|TRBV11-2|TRBJ2-1|TRBD1
TGTGCCAGCAGCCCCCTCCCCGGACAGGGCTACAATGAGCAGTTCTTC
CASSPLPGQGYNEQFF
>NA|TRBV19|TRBJ2-3|NA
TGTGCCAGTAGTGCGGACAGTTACACAGATACGCAGTATTTT
CASSADSYTDTQYF
>NA|TRBV21-1|TRBJ1-6|NA
TGTGCCAGCAGCACACGGGACCACCTACGAAATTCACCCCTCCACTTT
CASSTRDHLRNSPLHF
>NA|TRBV5-1|TRBJ1-1|NA
TGCGCCAGCTCGGACAGAATGAACACTGAAGCTTTCTTT
CASSDRMNTEAFF